Shown below are 22 T cell receptor beta chains from a single sample sequenced in a study of T cell responses to AZD1222 COVID-19 vaccine. The protocol was immunoSEQ multiplex PCR, while the TCRdb copy is restricted to in-frame clones and leaves out a portion. The table lists 150,000 or so clones, 80% to 90% of them singletons, with roughly 8% in the top ten. The source was peripheral blood, collected on day 0 of AZD1222 vaccination. The origin of the receptors is an adult in good health.

The chain links TRBV4-2 to TRBJ1-4; D gene uncertain. Looked up from germline, CDR1 is LGHNA and CDR2 is YNFKEQ. V lost 0 bases, J lost 7 bases, and 6 bases lay in between. CDR3 length: 13 residues. The CDR3 DNA reads TGTGCCAGCAGCCAAGATATAGGTGAAAAACTGTTTTTT. Translation gives CASSQDIGEKLFF.

The gene calls are TRBV24-1 and TRBJ2-1; D not certain. The CDR3 is made up of 13 amino acids. Germline V CDR1 and CDR2: KGHDR, SFDVKD. With 1 base removed from V and 5 bases from J, the gap between germline ends came to 5 bases. CDR3 residues: CATSDFGHNEQFF. For the CDR3, the DNA is TGTGCCACCAGTGATTTCGGCCACAATGAGCAGTTCTTC.

The CDR3 reads CASSDPRDSNEQFF. The CDR3 DNA reads as TGTGCCAGCAGTGACCCCAGGGATTCAAATGAGCAGTTCTTC. The gene calls are TRBV6-1 and TRBJ2-1; D perhaps matches TRBD1 (5 bases). CDR3 length equals 14 residues. V lost 3 bases, J lost 7 bases, and 13 bases lay in between. Germline lookup yields CDR1 MNHNS and CDR2 SASEGT.

This clone was seen a few times. The chain is built from TRBV20-1 and TRBJ2-1; maybe TRBD1 (5 bases). From germline, CDR1 is DFQATT and CDR2 SNEGSKA (reference sequence). V gave up 0 bases and J gave up 9 bases, with 6 bases separating them. The CDR3 has 11 amino acids. The CDR3 sequence: CSARDQGEQFF. The CDR3 nucleotides read TGCAGTGCTAGAGATCAGGGTGAGCAGTTCTTC.

This sequence joins TRBV10-2 and TRBJ1-1; no definite D call. The CDR3 covers 13 residues. Germline V gene lookup returns CDR1 WSHSY and CDR2 SAAADI. V dropped 5 bases and J dropped 4 bases, with 11 bases sitting between them. Here the CDR3 DNA reads TGCGCCAGCAGTCTTAGGGATCCCACTGAAGCTTTCTTT. It specifies CASSLRDPTEAFF.

The V call is TRBV19, the J call TRBJ1-5; 8 bases fit TRBD1. After removal of 3 bases from V and 7 bases from J, the junction contained 5 bases not matched to a gene. This CDR3 is built from 14 residues. In germline, CDR1 is LNHDA, CDR2 SQIVND (reference sequence). The CDR3 DNA reads TGTGCCAGTAGTATTGGACAGGGAAACCAGCCCCAGCATTTT. It codes for CASSIGQGNQPQHF.

V usage is TRBV7-2 and J usage is TRBJ2-3; 12 bases align to TRBD2. CDR3 length equals 18 residues. J lost 4 bases, V lost 1 base, and 9 bases had no gene match. Germline CDR1 is SGHTA and CDR2 is FQGNSA. CDR3 nucleotides: TGTGCCAGCAGCTTAGTGGCTAGCGGGAGGGCCTCCCCAGATACGCAGTATTTT. It codes for CASSLVASGRASPDTQYF.

The V gene is TRBV7-8, the J gene TRBJ2-3, with D perhaps matching TRBD2 (6 bases). The germline V gene has CDR1 SGHVS and CDR2 FQNEAQ. V shed 3 bases and J shed 1 base, with 14 bases lying between them. CDR3 length equals 16 residues. CDR3 loop: CASSFGVSGRTDTQYF. The CDR3 DNA follows: TGTGCCAGCAGCTTCGGGGTTAGCGGCCGCACAGATACGCAGTATTTT.

The chain has TRBV7-9 and TRBJ2-5; possibly TRBD1 for D (7 bases). CDR1 SEHNR and CDR2 FQNEAQ come from the germline V gene (reference sequence). The length of the CDR3 is 14 residues. Between the trimmed V and J ends, which lost 4 bases and 5 bases, there was a span of 14 bases. CDR3 coding DNA: TGTGCCAGCAGCTATTGGACAGGAGGGGAGACCCAGTACTTC. Translating gives CASSYWTGGETQYF.

The rearrangement uses TRBV11-2 and TRBJ1-5; D gene ambiguous. Between the trimmed V and J ends, which lost 0 bases and 12 bases, there was a span of 15 bases. CDR3 length equals 14 residues. From germline, CDR1 is SGHAT and CDR2 FQNNGV. CDR3 sequence: CASSLDRGSRVQHF. The CDR3, as DNA: TGTGCCAGCAGCTTAGATCGAGGATCAAGGGTCCAGCATTTT. Full variable domain (missing parts from reference TRBV11-2 and TRBJ1-5): EAGVAQSPRYKIIEKRQSVAFWCNPISGHATLYWYQQILGQGPKLLIQFQNNGVVDDSQLPKDRFSAERLKGVDSTLKIQPAKLEDSAVYLCASSLDRGSRVQHFGDGTRLSIL.

This clone was seen only once. The chain couples TRBV28 to TRBJ1-3, with D hard to call. This CDR3 region has 10 residues. The V and J ends lost 8 bases and 1 base respectively, with 0 bases between them. Germline CDR1 reads MDHEN; CDR2 reads SYDVKM. Here the CDR3 reads CASSGNTIYF. CDR3 nucleotides: TGTGCCAGCTCTGGAAACACCATATATTTT.

This chain links TRBV18 with TRBJ1-1, with TRBD1 identical over 10 bases. The CDR3 totals 15 residues. Germline CDR1 is KGHSH and CDR2 is LQKENI. V dropped 3 bases and J dropped 4; count of bases not matched to a gene: 5. The CDR3 here is CASSPTGGMSTEAFF. CDR3 sequence (DNA): TGTGCCAGCTCACCGACAGGGGGCATGTCCACTGAAGCTTTCTTT.

This chain links TRBV18 with TRBJ2-1; 7 nucleotides align to TRBD2. J lost 6 bases, V lost 5 bases, and 1 base had no gene match. Germline CDR1 is KGHSH and CDR2 is LQKENI. The CDR3 length is 12 residues. Written as DNA, the CDR3 is TGTGCCAGCTCAGTAGCGGGCAATGAGCAGTTCTTC. Its protein product is CASSVAGNEQFF.

V is TRBV3-1 (or the pseudogene TRBV3-2) and J is TRBJ1-2, with D possibly matching TRBD1 (6 bases). Germline V gene lookup returns CDR1 LGHDT and CDR2 YNNKEL (reference sequence). Trimming cost V 2 bases and J 6 bases, with 13 bases left between them. This CDR3 contains 14 residues. The CDR3 nucleotides read TGTGCCAGCAGCCAAAGGGGATCAGGGGATGGCTACACCTTC. Amino acid sequence: CASSQRGSGDGYTF.

The V gene is TRBV29-1, the J gene TRBJ2-2; D gene uncertain. CDR3 length: 13 residues. Looked up from germline, CDR1 is SQVTM and CDR2 is ANQGSEA. V lost 5 bases to trimming and J lost 1 base, with 8 bases between them. DNA for the CDR3: TGCAGCGTTTCTCACGGGAACACCGGGGAGCTGTTTTTT. As protein: CSVSHGNTGELFF.

V and J are TRBV4-1 and TRBJ1-6; 7 bases fit TRBD1. Germline CDR1 reads MGHRA; CDR2 reads YSYEKL. CDR3 length: 19 residues. The J segment lost 6 bases and the V segment lost 0 bases, leaving 14 bases of the junction unmatched. CDR3 loop: CASSQEGGAGTVINSPLHF. CDR3 DNA sequence: TGCGCCAGCAGCCAAGAAGGGGGGGCTGGGACAGTCATTAATTCACCCCTCCACTTT.

J is TRBJ2-7 and V is TRBV30, with TRBD1 matching over 9 bases. CDR3 length: 14 amino acids. The V gene end was trimmed by 5 bases and the J gene end by 3 bases; junction bases not matched to a gene: 8. CDR1 and CDR2 from the germline V gene are GTSNPN and SVGIG (reference sequence). The CDR3 spells CAWAPGTGSYEQYF. The CDR3 region has the DNA TGTGCCTGGGCCCCCGGGACAGGGAGCTACGAGCAGTACTTC.

Written as DNA, the CDR3 is TGTGCCAGCAAGGGCCCGTGGAGCGCAGATACGCAGTATTTT. This sequence encodes CASKGPWSADTQYF. V and J are TRBV6-5 and TRBJ2-3; D ambiguous. Germline V CDR1 and CDR2: MNHEY, SVGAGI. The CDR3 has 14 residues. V was trimmed by 7 bases and J by 4 bases, leaving 15 bases between them.

The chain links TRBV2 to TRBJ1-5; TRBD1 might be the D (5 bases). With 5 bases removed from V and 7 bases from J, the gap between germline ends came to 15 bases. Germline V lookup: CDR1 SNHLY, CDR2 FYNNEI. The CDR3 loop spans 14 amino acids. CDR3 sequence reads: CASSNVRGDQPQHF. The CDR3 nucleotides are TGTGCCAGCAGTAACGTCCGGGGGGACCAGCCCCAGCATTTT.

The sample holds a few counts of this clone. The J gene is TRBJ2-1, the V gene TRBV27, with 8 bases matching TRBD2. V lost 4 bases to trimming and J lost 2 bases; unmatched junction nucleotides: 16. Per the germline V gene, CDR1 is MNHEY and CDR2 is SMNVEV (reference sequence). The CDR3 has 19 residues. DNA of the CDR3: TGTGCCAGCAGTTCTACCACCGACATCTCAGCGGGAGCCTACAATGAGCAGTTCTTC. Translation gives CASSSTTDISAGAYNEQFF.

The chain recombines TRBV4-2 with TRBJ1-2; D might be TRBD1 (6 bases). The germline gives CDR1 LGHNA, CDR2 YNFKEQ. CDR3 length: 18 residues. V was clipped by 1 base and J by 4 bases, with 22 bases between them. The CDR3 region has the DNA TGTGCCAGCAGCCAAGGGACAGTACTTACAAAGCTTATCTATGGCTACACCTTC. Translated: CASSQGTVLTKLIYGYTF.

The chain recombines TRBV5-4 with TRBJ1-2; 8 bases match TRBD1. There are 13 residues in the CDR3. Germline CDR1 and CDR2: SGHNT and YYREEE (reference sequence). J gave up 8 bases and V 4 bases, and 7 bases lay outside the gene matches. CDR3 sequence: CASSPWTGQGYTF. CDR3 bases: TGTGCCAGCAGCCCCTGGACAGGGCAGGGCTACACCTTC.